This T cell receptor beta chain was captured by sequencing in a study of blood T cell repertoires in COVID-19. Only in-frame clones appear in the TCRdb table, and some are missing; sequencing was by immunoSEQ multiplex PCR. The table includes 150,000 to 200,000 clones, roughly 73% detected once. CDR1 and CDR2 from the germline V gene are LNHDA and SQIVND (reference sequence). CDR3 size: 12 residues. Sequenced sample: peripheral blood. V gene TRBV19 combines with J gene TRBJ2-2; weak D call: TRBD2 (5 bases). This receptor was obtained from a man aged 65 to 79 with acute or convalescent COVID-19. In DNA, the CDR3 is TGTGCGTCGGGGAGGAACACCGGGGAGCTGTTTTTT. Its protein product is CASGRNTGELFF. The entire variable domain, with the rest obtained from reference TRBV19 and TRBJ2-2, is as follows: DGGITQSPKYLFRKEGQNVTLSCEQNLNHDAMYWYRQDPGQGLRLIYYSQIVNDFQKGDIAEGYSVSREKKESFPLTVTSAQKNPTAFYLCASGRNTGELFFGEGSRLTVL.